This T cell receptor (beta chain) was recorded in a study of PD-1 blockade in classical Hodgkin lymphoma (dated by TCRdb to about 2020). Notes on the research overall: Nivolumab dosing was 3 mg/kg intravenously every 2 weeks, continuing until either disease progression or unacceptable toxicity. A peripheral blood immune signature of response to PD-1 blockade in classical Hodgkin lymphoma was defined using TCR beta sequencing and CyTOF.

General findings and caveats noted by the study authors: CD4+ but not CD8+ TCR diversity rose significantly by C4D1 (p=0.0027 vs p=0.16), most apparent in complete responders (p=0.02). Patients starting nivolumab less than 1 year after ASCT had lower diversity and were excluded from later analyses to avoid confounding by immune reconstitution. Only a single clinical trial cohort was studied, and what caused the repertoire differences, possibly disease activity or prior therapy, remained undefined. Among trial patients, those achieving complete response had baseline diversity similar to that of newly diagnosed patients, while diversity was significantly lower in partial responders and progressors. Newly diagnosed patients were reported to have lower baseline TCR diversity than healthy donors, and relapsed/refractory patients were reported to have lower baseline TCR diversity still.

V is trimmed back by 4 bases and J by 0 bases, and the junction contains 2 bases that no gene match accounts for. The CDR3 numbers 15 residues from cysteine through phenylalanine. Only CDR3 DNA is held: 45 bases, read in frame from base 1. CDR1 and CDR2, looked up from the germline V gene, are MGHRA and YSYEKL. As to this clone: Its antigen is not yet known. One base away there is no much larger clone; base qualities are not given.

The Qiagen DNeasy kit was used to extract genomic DNA both from unsorted PBMCs and from the negatively selected CD4+ and CD8+ fractions. TCR beta CDR3 regions were subjected to amplification by immunoSEQ multiplex PCR with primers that anneal to V and J segments. A synthetic immune receptor repertoire was used to minimize amplification bias, and any residual bias was removed computationally once sequencing was done. Under the source paper's analysis protocol: Repertoire diversity was quantified as the Shannon entropy index using custom Python scripts. The unsorted, CD4+ and CD8+ repertoires were each analyzed separately, with the exception of combined analyses, where CD4+ and CD8+ sequences were merged in silico. A clone counted as expanded when the clone's frequency after treatment rose at least 2-fold relative to C1D1, and clones undetected at baseline were given a pseudocount of 0.5. Singleton clones were defined as clones with 0 or 1 copy at C1D1, and non-singleton clones were defined as clones with 2 or more copies. By matching protein sequences in sorted samples from the same patient, clones expanded in unsorted samples were annotated as CD4+, CD8+ or unknown. Wilcoxon tests on paired samples were used to test changes in diversity from C1D1 to C4D1. As stored in TCRdb, this immuneACCESS dataset retains in-frame rearrangements with V and J assigned. A fraction of the clones does not appear; measured against another copy, unresolved V genes explain less than half of the discrepancy, and the remainder lacks a known reason. D and trimming were read from the DNA, whereas the V and J calls and clone size are those reported in that table. In all, the sample holds around 41,000 clones, and roughly 72% of those were seen once. The ten largest make up under 3.5% of the sample.

The time point label, read with the paper, signifies: cycle 2 day 1 (C2D1) of nivolumab. All trial patients had relapsed after autologous stem cell transplantation, with cohorts A, B and C differing in prior brentuximab vedotin exposure. The trial cohort included more than 55 patients with relapsed/refractory classical Hodgkin lymphoma, and each patient had a best overall response of complete response, partial response or progressive disease. In the multi-cohort phase II CheckMate 205 trial, trial patients received single-agent nivolumab. An independent review committee assessed best overall response by applying the 2007 International Working Group response criteria. Trial PBMCs were collected immediately before nivolumab initiation (C1D1) and during therapy at cycle 2 day 1 and cycle 4 day 1. Peripheral blood was collected in 8 mL Vacutainer Cell Preparation Tubes, from which PBMCs were isolated by centrifugation and then cryopreserved.

The sequence links TRBV4-1 to TRBJ2-1, with 8 junctional bases fitting TRBD2. This sequence originates from a human donor with classical Hodgkin lymphoma. This specimen was peripheral blood mononuclear cells (PBMCs), taken before the second cycle of nivolumab. The nucleotide sequence reads TGCGCCAGCAGCCCAGCGGGGGACTCCTACAATGAGCAGTTCTTC. Translated, it reads CASSPAGDSYNEQFF.